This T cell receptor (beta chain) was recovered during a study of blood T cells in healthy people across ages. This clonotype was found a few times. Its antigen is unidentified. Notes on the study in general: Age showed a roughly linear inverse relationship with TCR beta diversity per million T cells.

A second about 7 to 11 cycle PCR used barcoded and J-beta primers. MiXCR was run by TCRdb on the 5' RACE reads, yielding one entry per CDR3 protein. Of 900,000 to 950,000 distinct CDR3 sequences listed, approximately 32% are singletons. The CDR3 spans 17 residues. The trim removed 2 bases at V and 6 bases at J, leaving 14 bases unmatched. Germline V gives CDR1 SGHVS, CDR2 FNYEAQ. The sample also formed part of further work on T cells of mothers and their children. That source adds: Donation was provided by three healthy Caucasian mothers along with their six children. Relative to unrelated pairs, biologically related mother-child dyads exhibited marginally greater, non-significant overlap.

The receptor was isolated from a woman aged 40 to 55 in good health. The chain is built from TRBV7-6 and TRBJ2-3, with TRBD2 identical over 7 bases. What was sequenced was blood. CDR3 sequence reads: CASSLPGGVAGGDTQYF. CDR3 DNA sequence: TGTGCCAGCAGCTTACCAGGAGGGGTAGCGGGTGGGGATACGCAGTATTTT.